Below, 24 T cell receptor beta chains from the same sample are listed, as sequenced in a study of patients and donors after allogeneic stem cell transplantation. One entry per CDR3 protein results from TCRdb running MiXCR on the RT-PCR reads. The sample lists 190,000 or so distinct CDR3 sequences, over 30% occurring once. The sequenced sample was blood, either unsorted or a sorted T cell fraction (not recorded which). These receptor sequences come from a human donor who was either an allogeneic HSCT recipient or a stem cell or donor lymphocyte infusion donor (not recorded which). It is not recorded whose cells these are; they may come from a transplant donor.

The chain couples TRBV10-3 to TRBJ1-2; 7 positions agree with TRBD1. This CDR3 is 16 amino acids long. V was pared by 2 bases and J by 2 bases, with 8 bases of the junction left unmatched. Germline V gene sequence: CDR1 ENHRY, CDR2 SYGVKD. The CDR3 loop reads CAISEGWGQRNYGYTF. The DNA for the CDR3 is TGTGCCATCAGTGAGGGATGGGGACAGCGCAACTATGGCTACACCTTC.

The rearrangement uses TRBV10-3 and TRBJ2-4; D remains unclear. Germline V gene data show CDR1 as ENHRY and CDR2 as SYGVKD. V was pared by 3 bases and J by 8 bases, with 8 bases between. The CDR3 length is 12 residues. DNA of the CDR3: TGTGCCATCAGTGAAAGTGGGCACATTCAGTACTTC. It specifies CAISESGHIQYF.

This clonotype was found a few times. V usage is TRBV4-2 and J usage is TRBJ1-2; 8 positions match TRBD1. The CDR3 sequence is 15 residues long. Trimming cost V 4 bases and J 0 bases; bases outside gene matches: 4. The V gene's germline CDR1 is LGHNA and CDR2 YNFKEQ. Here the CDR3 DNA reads TGTGCCAGCAGCCCCAGACAGGGGTCTAACTATGGCTACACCTTC. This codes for CASSPRQGSNYGYTF.

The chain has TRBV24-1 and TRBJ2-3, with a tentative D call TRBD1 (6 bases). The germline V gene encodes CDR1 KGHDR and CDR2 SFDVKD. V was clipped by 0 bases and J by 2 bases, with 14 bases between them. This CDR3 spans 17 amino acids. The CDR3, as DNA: TGTGCCACCAGTGATTTGCCTGGGGGCCAGGACACAGATACGCAGTATTTT. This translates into CATSDLPGGQDTDTQYF.

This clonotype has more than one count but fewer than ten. CDR3 bases: TGTGCCAGCAGCACCCAGGGGAACCGTAGGACCTTTGGCTACACCTTC. It codes for CASSTQGNRRTFGYTF. V gene TRBV7-2 combines with J gene TRBJ1-2; TRBD1 is a possible D gene (6 bases). Between the trimmed V and J ends, which lost 5 bases and 7 bases, there was a span of 23 bases. The CDR3 is made up of 16 amino acids. From germline, CDR1 is SGHTA and CDR2 FQGNSA.

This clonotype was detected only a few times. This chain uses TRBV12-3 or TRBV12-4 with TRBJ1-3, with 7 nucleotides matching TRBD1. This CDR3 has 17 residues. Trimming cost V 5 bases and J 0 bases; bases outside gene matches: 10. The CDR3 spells CASSPPGTDFSGNTIYF. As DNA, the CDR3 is TGTGCCAGCAGTCCGCCTGGGACAGACTTCTCTGGAAACACCATATATTTT.

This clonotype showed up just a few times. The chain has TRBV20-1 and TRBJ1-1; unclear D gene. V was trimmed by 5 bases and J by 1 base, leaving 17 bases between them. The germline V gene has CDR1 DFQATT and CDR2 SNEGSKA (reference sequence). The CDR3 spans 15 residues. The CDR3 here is CSAFPLYRTNTEAFF. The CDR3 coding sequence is TGCAGTGCTTTCCCCCTGTACAGAACGAACACTGAAGCTTTCTTT.

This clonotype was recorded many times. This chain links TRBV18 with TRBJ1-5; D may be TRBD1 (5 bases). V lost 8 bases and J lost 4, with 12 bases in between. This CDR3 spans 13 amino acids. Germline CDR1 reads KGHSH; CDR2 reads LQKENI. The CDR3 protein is CASSPDSNQPQHF. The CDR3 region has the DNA TGTGCCAGCAGTCCCGACAGTAATCAGCCCCAGCATTTT.

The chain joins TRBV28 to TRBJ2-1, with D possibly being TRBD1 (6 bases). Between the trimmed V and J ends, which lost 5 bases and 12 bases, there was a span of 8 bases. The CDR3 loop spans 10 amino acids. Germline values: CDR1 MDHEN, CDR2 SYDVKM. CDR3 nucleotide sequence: TGTGCCAGCAGTGACAGGAGGCAGTTCTTC. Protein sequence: CASSDRRQFF.

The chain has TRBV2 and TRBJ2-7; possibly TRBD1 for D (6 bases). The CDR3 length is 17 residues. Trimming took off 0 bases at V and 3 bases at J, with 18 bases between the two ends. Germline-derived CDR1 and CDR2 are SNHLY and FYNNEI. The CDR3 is CASSEAGDRRGDYEQYF. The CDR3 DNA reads TGTGCCAGCAGTGAAGCGGGTGACAGGAGAGGAGACTACGAGCAGTACTTC.

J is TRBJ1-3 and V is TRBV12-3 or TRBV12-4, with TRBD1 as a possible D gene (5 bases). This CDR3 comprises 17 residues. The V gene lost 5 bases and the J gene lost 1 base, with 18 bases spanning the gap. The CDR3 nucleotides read TGTGCCAGCAGTCCTCGGGACCCGTACCCATCTGGAAACACCATATATTTT. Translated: CASSPRDPYPSGNTIYF.

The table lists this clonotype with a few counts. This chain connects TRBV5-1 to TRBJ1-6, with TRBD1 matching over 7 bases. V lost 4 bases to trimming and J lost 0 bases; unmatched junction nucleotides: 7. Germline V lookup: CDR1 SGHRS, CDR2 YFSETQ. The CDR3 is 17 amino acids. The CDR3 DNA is TGCGCCAGCAGCACCGGACAGGCTAGCTCCTATAATTCACCCCTCCACTTT. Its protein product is CASSTGQASSYNSPLHF. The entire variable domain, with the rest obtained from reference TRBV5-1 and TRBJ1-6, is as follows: KAGVTQTPRYLIKTRGQQVTLSCSPISGHRSVSWYQQTPGQGLQFLFEYFSETQRNKGNFPGRFSGRQFSNSRSEMNVSTLELGDSALYLCASSTGQASSYNSPLHFGNGTRLTVT.

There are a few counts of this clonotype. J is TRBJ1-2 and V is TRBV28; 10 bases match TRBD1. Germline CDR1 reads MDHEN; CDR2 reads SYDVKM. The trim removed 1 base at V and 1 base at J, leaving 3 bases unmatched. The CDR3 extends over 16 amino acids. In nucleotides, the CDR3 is TGTGCCAGCAGTTTATTAGGGACAGGGGTTAACTATGGCTACACCTTC. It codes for CASSLLGTGVNYGYTF.

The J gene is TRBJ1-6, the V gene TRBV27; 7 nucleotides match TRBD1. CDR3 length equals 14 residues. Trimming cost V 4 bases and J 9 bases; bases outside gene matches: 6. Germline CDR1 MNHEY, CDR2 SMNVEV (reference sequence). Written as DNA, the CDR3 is TGTGCCAGCAGTTGGAGACAGGGAAGTTCACCCCTCCACTTT. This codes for CASSWRQGSSPLHF.

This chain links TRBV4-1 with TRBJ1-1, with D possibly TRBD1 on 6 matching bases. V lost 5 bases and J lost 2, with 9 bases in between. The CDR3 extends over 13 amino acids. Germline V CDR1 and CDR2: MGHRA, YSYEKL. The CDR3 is CASSGQINTEAFF. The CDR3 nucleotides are TGCGCCAGCAGCGGACAGATTAACACTGAAGCTTTCTTT.

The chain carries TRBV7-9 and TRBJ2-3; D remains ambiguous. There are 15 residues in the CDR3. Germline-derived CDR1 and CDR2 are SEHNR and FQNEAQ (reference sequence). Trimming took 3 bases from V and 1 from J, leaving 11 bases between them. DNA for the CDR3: TGTGCCAGCAGCTTTCGTCTAGGAGGCACAGATACGCAGTATTTT. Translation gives CASSFRLGGTDTQYF.

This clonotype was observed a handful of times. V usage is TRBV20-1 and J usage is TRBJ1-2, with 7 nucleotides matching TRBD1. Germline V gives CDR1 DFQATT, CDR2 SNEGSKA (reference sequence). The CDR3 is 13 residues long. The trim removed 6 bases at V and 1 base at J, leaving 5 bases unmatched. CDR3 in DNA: TGCAGTGCCCGGGACAGAGATAACTATGGCTACACCTTC. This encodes CSARDRDNYGYTF.

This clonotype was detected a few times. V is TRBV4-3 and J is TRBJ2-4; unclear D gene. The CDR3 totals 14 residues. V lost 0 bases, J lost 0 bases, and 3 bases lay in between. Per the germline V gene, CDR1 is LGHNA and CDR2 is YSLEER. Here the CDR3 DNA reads TGCGCCAGCAGCCAAGACCTAGCCAAAAACATTCAGTACTTC. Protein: CASSQDLAKNIQYF.

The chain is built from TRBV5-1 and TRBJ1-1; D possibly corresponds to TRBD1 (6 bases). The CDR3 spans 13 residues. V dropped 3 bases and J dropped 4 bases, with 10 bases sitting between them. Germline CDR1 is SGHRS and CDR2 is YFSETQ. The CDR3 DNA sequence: TGCGCCAGCAGCTACAGGGTCTCCACTGAAGCTTTCTTT. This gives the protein CASSYRVSTEAFF. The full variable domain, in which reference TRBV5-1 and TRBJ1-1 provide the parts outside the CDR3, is KAGVTQTPRYLIKTRGQQVTLSCSPISGHRSVSWYQQTPGQGLQFLFEYFSETQRNKGNFPGRFSGRQFSNSRSEMNVSTLELGDSALYLCASSYRVSTEAFFGQGTRLTVV.

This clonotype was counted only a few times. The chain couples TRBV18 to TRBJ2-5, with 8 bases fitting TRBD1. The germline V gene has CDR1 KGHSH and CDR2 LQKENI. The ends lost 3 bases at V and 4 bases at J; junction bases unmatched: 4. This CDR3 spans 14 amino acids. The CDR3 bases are TGTGCCAGCTCACCGGGACAGGTCGGAGAGACCCAGTACTTC. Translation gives CASSPGQVGETQYF.

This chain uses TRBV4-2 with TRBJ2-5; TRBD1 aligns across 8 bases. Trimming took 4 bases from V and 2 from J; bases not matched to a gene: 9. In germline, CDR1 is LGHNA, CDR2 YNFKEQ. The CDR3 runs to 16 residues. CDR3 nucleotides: TGTGCCAGCAGCCCCGCCATCGGGACAGGTCAAGAGACCCAGTACTTC. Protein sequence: CASSPAIGTGQETQYF.

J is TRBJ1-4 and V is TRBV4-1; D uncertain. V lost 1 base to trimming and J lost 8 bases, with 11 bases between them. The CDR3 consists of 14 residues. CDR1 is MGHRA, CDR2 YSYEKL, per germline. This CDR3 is CASSQVMVGEKLFF. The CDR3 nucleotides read TGCGCCAGCAGCCAAGTAATGGTGGGGGAAAAACTGTTTTTT.

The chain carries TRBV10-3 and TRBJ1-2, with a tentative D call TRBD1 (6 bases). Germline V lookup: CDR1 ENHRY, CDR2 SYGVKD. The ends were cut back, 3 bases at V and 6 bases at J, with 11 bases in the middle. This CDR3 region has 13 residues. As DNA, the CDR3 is TGTGCCATCAGTGATTCCAGGGGTCATGGCTACACCTTC. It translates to CAISDSRGHGYTF.

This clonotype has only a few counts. For the CDR3, the DNA is TGTGCCAGCAGCCACCCCGACAGGGAACGGCACACTGAAGCTTTCTTT. Its protein product is CASSHPDRERHTEAFF. This chain joins TRBV4-2 and TRBJ1-1; TRBD1 matches 7 bases. Looked up from germline, CDR1 is LGHNA and CDR2 is YNFKEQ. There are 16 residues in the CDR3. V shed 3 bases and J 3 bases; nucleotides not matched to a gene: 10.